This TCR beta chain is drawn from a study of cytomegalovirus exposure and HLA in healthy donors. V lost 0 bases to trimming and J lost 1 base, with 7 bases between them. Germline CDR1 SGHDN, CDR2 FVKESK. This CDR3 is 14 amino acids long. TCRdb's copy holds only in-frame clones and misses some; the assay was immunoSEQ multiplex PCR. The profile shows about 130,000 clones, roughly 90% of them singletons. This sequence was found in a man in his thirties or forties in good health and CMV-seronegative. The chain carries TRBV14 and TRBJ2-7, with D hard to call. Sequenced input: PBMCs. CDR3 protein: CASSQDGPSYEQYF. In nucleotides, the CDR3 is TGTGCCAGCAGCCAAGATGGGCCGTCCTACGAGCAGTACTTC.